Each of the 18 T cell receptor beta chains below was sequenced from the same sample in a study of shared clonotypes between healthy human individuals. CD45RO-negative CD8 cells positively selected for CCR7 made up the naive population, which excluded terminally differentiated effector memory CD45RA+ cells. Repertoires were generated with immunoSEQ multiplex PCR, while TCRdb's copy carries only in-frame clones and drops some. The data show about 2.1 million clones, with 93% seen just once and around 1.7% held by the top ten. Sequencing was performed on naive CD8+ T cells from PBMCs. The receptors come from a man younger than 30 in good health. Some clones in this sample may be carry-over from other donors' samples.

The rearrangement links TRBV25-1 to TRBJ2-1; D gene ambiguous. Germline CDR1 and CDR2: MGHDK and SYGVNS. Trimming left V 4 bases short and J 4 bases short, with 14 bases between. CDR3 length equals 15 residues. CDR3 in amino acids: CASSGTSVTYNEQFF. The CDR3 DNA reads TGTGCCAGCAGTGGGACGTCAGTAACATACAATGAGCAGTTCTTC.

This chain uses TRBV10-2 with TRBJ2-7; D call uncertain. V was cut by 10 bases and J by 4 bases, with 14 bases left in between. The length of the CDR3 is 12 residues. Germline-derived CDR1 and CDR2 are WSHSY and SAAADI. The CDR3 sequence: CATSSGPYEQYF. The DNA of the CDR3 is TGCGCCACCTCCTCCGGACCTTACGAGCAGTACTTC.

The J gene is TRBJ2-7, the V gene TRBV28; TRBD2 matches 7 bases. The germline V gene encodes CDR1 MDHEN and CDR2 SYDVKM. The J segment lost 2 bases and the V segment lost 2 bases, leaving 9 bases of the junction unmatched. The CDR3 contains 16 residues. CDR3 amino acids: CASSLRGLPGTYEQYF. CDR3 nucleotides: TGTGCCAGCAGTTTAAGGGGACTACCGGGAACCTACGAGCAGTACTTC. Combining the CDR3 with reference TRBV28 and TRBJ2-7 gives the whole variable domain DVKVTQSSRYLVKRTGEKVFLECVQDMDHENMFWYRQDPGLGLRLIYFSYDVKMKEKGDIPEGYSVSREKKERFSLILESASTNQTSMYLCASSLRGLPGTYEQYFGPGTRLTVT.

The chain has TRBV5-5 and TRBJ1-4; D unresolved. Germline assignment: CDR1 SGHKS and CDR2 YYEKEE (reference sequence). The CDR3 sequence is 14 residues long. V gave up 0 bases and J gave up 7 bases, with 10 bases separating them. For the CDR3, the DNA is TGTGCCAGCAGCTTGGACTGGCGGTTTGAAAAACTGTTTTTT. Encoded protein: CASSLDWRFEKLFF.

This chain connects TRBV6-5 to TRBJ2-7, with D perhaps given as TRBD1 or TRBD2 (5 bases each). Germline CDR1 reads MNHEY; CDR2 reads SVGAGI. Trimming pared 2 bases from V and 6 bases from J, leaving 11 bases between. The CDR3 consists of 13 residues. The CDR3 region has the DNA TGTGCCAGCAGTTACGCCGAAGGGACCGAGCAGTACTTC. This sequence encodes CASSYAEGTEQYF.

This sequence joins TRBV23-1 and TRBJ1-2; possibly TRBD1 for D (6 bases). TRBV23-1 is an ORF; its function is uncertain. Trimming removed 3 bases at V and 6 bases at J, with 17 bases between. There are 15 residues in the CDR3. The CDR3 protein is CASSQSGTGYHGYTF. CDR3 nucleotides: TGCGCCAGCAGTCAGTCGGGAACAGGGTATCATGGCTACACCTTC.

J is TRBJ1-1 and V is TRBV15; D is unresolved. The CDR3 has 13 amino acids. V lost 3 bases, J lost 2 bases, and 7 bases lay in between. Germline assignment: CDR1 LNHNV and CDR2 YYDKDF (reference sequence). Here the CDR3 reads CATSSRPNTEAFF. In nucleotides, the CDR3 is TGTGCCACCAGCAGCCGACCTAACACTGAAGCTTTCTTT.

The CDR3 loop is CASSVKTVNTEAFF. In DNA, the CDR3 is TGTGCCAGCAGTGTAAAGACAGTGAACACTGAAGCTTTCTTT. This chain joins TRBV27 and TRBJ1-1; D may be TRBD1 (5 bases). Germline CDR1 MNHEY, CDR2 SMNVEV (reference sequence). The CDR3 loop spans 14 amino acids. Trimming shortened V by 5 bases and J by 0 bases, and 10 bases separated the two germline ends.

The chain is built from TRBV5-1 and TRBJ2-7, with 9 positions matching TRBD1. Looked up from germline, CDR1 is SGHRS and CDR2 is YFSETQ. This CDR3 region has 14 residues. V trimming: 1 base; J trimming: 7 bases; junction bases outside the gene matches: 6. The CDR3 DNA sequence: TGCGCCAGCAGCTTGTACACAGGGGGCCGGGAGCAGTACTTC. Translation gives CASSLYTGGREQYF. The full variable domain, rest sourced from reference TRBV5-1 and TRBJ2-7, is KAGVTQTPRYLIKTRGQQVTLSCSPISGHRSVSWYQQTPGQGLQFLFEYFSETQRNKGNFPGRFSGRQFSNSRSEMNVSTLELGDSALYLCASSLYTGGREQYFGPGTRLTVT.

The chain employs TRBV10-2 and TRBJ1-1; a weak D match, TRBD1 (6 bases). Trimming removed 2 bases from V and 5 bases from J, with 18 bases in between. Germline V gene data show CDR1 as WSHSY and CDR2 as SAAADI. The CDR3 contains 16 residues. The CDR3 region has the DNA TGCGCCAGCAGTGAGCCCTGGACAGTGGTATCAACTGAAGCTTTCTTT. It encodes CASSEPWTVVSTEAFF.

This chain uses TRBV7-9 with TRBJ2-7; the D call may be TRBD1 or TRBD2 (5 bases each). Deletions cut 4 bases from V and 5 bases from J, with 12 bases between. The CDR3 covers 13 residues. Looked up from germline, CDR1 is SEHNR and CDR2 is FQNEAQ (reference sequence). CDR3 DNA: TGTGCCAGCAGCTCCCCCGAGGGGAACGAGCAGTACTTC. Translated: CASSSPEGNEQYF.

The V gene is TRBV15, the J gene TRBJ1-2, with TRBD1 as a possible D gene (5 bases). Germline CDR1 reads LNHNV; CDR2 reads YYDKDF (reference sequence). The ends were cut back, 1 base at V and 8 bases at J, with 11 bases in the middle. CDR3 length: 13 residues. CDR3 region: CATSRGGWEGYTF. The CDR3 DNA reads TGTGCCACCAGCAGAGGGGGCTGGGAAGGCTACACCTTC.

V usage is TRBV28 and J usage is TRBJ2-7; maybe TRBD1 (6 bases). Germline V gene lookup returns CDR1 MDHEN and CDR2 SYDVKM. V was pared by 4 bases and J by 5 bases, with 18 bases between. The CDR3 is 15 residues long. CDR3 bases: TGTGCCAGCAGTTACGTTAACAGGGTGGCGGACGAGCAGTACTTC. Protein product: CASSYVNRVADEQYF.

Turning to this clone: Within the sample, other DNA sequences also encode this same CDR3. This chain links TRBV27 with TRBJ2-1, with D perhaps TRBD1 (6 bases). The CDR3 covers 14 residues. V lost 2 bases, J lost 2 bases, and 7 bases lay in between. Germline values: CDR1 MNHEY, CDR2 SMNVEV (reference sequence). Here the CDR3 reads CASSLAGAYNEQFF. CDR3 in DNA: TGTGCCAGCAGTTTAGCAGGGGCCTACAATGAGCAGTTCTTC.

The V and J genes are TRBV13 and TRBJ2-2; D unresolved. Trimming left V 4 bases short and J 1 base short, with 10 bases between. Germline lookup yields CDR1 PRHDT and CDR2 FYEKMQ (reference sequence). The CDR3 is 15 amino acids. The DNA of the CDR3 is TGTGCCAGCAGCTCACCCCCCCTGAACACCGGGGAGCTGTTTTTT. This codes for CASSSPPLNTGELFF.

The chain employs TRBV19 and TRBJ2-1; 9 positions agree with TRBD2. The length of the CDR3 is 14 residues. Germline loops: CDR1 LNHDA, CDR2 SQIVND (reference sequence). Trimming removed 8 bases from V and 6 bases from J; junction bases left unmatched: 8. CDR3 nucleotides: TGTGCCAGTCTCCCGGCGGGAGGGATCAATGAGCAGTTCTTC. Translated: CASLPAGGINEQFF.

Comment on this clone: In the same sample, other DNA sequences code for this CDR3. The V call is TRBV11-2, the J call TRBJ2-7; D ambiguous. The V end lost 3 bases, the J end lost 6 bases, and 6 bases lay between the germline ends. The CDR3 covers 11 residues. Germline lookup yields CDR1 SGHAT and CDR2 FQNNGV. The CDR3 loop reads CASSFGSEQYF. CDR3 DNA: TGTGCCAGCAGCTTCGGTAGCGAGCAGTACTTC. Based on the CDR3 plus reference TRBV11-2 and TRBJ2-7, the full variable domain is EAGVAQSPRYKIIEKRQSVAFWCNPISGHATLYWYQQILGQGPKLLIQFQNNGVVDDSQLPKDRFSAERLKGVDSTLKIQPAKLEDSAVYLCASSFGSEQYFGPGTRLTVT.

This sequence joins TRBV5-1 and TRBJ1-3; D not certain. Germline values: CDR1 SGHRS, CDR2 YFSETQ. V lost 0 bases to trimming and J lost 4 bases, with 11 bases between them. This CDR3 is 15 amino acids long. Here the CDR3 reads CASSLAAGPGNTIYF. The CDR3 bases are TGCGCCAGCAGCTTGGCCGCTGGGCCGGGAAACACCATATATTTT.